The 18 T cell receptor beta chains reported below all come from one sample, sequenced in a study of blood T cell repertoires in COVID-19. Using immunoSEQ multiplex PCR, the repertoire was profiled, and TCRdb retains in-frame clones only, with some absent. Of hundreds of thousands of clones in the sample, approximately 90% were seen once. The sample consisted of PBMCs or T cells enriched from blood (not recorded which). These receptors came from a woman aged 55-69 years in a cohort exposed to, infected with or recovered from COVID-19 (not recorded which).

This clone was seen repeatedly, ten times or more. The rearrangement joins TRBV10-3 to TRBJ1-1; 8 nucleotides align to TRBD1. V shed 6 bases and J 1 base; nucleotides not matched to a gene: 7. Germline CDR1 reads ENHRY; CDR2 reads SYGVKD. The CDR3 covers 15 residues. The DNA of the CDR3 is TGTGCCATCAGGGGTTACGGGACAGGGAACACTGAAGCTTTCTTT. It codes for CAIRGYGTGNTEAFF.

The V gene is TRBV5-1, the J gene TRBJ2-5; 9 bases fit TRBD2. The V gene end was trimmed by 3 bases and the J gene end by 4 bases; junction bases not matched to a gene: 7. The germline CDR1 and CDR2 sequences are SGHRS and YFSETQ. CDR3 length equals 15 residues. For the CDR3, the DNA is TGCGCCAGCAGCTACAGCGGGAGGAAGGGAGAGACCCAGTACTTC. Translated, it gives CASSYSGRKGETQYF.

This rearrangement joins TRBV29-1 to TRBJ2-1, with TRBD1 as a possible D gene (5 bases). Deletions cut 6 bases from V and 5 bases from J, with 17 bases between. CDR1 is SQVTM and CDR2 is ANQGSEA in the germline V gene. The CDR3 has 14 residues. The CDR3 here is CSVRPDTRNNEQFF. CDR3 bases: TGCAGCGTGCGACCGGACACCCGGAACAATGAGCAGTTCTTC.

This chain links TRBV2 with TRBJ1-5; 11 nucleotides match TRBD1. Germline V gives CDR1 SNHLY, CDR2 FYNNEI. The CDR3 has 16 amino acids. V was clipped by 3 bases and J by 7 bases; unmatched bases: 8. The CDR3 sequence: CASSDPGQGARQPQHF. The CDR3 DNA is TGTGCCAGCAGTGATCCCGGACAGGGGGCAAGGCAGCCCCAGCATTTT. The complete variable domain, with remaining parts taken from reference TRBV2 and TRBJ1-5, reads EPEVTQTPSHQVTQMGQEVILRCVPISNHLYFYWYRQILGQKVEFLVSFYNNEISEKSEIFDDQFSVERPDGSNFTLKIRSTKLEDSAMYFCASSDPGQGARQPQHFGDGTRLSIL.

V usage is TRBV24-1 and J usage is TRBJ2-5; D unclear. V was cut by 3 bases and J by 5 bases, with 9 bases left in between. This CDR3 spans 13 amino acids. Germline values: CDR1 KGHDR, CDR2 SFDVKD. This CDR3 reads CATSDAVGETQYF. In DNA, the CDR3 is TGTGCCACCAGTGATGCGGTCGGGGAGACCCAGTACTTC.

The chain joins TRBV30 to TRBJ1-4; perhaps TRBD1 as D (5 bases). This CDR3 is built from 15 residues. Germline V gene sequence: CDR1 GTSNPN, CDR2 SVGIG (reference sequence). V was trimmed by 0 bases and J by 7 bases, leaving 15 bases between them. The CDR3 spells CAWSVGQDYTEKLFF. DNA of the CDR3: TGTGCCTGGAGTGTGGGGCAGGATTATACTGAAAAACTGTTTTTT.

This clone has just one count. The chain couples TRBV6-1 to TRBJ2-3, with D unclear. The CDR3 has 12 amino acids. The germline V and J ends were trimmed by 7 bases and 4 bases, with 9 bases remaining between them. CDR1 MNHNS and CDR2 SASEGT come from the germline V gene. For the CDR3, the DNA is TGTGCCAGCACCCCGGTGGCAGATACGCAGTATTTT. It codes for CASTPVADTQYF.

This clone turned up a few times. The CDR3 DNA reads as TGTGCCAGCAGCTGGGGACAGGGTCAAGGCCAGCCCCAGCATTTT. Translating gives CASSWGQGQGQPQHF. V and J are TRBV7-2 and TRBJ1-5; 9 positions match TRBD1. The CDR3 is 15 residues long. The junction had 8 bases not matched to a gene; V was cut back by 4 bases and J by 7 bases. Germline lookup yields CDR1 SGHTA and CDR2 FQGNSA.

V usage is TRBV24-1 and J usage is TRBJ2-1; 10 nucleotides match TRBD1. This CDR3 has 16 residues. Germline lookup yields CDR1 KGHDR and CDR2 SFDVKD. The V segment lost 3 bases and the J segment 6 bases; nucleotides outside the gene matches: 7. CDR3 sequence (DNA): TGTGCCACCAGTGATACCTCCGGGACAGGGGTCAATGAGCAGTTCTTC. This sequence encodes CATSDTSGTGVNEQFF.

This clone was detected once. The CDR3 DNA sequence: TGCAGCGTTGAAGATAGGGGCTATGGCTACACCTTC. Its protein is CSVEDRGYGYTF. The V gene is TRBV29-1, the J gene TRBJ1-2; tentative D call: TRBD1 (5 bases). This CDR3 spans 12 amino acids. CDR1 is SQVTM, CDR2 ANQGSEA, per germline. V was pared by 0 bases and J by 4 bases, with 6 bases between.

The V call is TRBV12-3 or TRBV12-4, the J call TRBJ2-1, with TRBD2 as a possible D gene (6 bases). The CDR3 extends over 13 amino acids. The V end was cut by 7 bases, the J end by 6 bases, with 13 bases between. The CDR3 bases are TGTGCCAGCACCCACCCCGGGAGCAATGAGCAGTTCTTC. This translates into CASTHPGSNEQFF.

The CDR3 region is CASTPAGDYEQYF. DNA for the CDR3: TGTGCCAGCACACCAGCGGGAGATTACGAGCAGTACTTC. The V and J genes are TRBV5-6 and TRBJ2-7; 8 bases map to TRBD2. The V gene end was trimmed by 6 bases and the J gene end by 4 bases; junction bases not matched to a gene: 6. The CDR3 has 13 amino acids. From germline, CDR1 is SGHDT and CDR2 YYEEEE.

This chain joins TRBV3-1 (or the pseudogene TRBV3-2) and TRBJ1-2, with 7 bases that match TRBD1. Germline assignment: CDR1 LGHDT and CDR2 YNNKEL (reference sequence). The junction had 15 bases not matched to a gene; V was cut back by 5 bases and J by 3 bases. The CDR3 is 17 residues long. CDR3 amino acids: CASSARDRSPADYGYTF. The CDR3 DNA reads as TGTGCCAGCAGCGCCCGGGACAGATCGCCCGCGGACTATGGCTACACCTTC.

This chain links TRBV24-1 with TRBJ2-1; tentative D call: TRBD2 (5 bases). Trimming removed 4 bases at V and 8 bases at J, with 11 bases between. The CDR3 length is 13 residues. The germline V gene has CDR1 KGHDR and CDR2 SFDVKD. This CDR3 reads CATSEVTSDEQFF. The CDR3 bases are TGTGCCACCAGTGAAGTCACTAGTGATGAGCAGTTCTTC.

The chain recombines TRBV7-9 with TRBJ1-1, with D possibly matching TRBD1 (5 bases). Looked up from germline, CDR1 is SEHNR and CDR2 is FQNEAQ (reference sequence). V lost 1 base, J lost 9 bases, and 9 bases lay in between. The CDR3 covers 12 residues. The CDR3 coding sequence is TGTGCCAGCAGCTTAGGACAGCCGAAAGCTTTCTTT. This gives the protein CASSLGQPKAFF.

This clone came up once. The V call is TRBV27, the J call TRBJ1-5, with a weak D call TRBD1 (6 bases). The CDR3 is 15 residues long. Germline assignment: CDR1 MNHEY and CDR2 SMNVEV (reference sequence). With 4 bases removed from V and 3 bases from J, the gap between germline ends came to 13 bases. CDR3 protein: CASSSRTAYNQPQHF. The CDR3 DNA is TGTGCCAGCAGTTCCAGGACAGCCTACAATCAGCCCCAGCATTTT.

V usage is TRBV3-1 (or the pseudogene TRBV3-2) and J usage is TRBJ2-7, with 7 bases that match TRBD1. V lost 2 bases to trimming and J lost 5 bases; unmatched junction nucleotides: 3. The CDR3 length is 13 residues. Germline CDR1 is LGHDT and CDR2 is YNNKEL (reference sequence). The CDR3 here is CASSQWQGDEQYF. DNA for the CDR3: TGTGCCAGCAGCCAATGGCAGGGGGACGAGCAGTACTTC.

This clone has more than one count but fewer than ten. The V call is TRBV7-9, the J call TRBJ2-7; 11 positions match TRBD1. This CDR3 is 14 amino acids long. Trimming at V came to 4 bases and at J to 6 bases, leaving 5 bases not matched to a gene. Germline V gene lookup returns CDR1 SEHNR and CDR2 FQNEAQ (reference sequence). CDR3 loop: CASSWTGGVTEQYF. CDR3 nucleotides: TGTGCCAGCAGCTGGACAGGGGGCGTAACCGAGCAGTACTTC.